Described below is a single TCR beta chain sequence and its context. The data belong to a study of radiation and T cells in renal cell carcinoma. About the research overall: Nephrectomy followed 15 Gy stereotactic body radiation by 4 weeks.

Germline values: CDR1 SGHVS, CDR2 FQNEAQ. The CDR3 covers 16 residues. The V end lost 0 bases, the J end lost 2 bases, and 10 bases lay between the germline ends. Time point meaning: baseline pretreatment blood. Sample treatment: 15 Gy SBRT to primary tumor, nephrectomy 4 weeks later. The table came from immunoSEQ multiplex PCR; TCRdb's copy has only in-frame clones and leaves some out. The table shows 140,000 or so clones, with 88% occurring only once. This chain connects TRBV7-8 to TRBJ2-2; possible D gene TRBD2, 5 bases. The sequence was obtained from a woman aged 45-59 years with renal cell carcinoma. This specimen consisted of blood, obtained from a patient whose treatment included radiotherapy and nephrectomy. CDR3 protein: CASSLAEGSNTGELFF. CDR3 DNA: TGTGCCAGCAGCTTAGCAGAGGGATCAAACACCGGGGAGCTGTTTTTT.